This T cell receptor (beta chain) was sequenced in a study of CD8 T cells in Susac syndrome. General study findings and limits: The study recognized that the number of individuals in its TCR sequencing and HLA analysis was relatively small.

Worth noting for this clonotype: Antigen: not known.

V shed 4 bases and J shed 3 bases, with 7 bases lying between them. The germline V gene has CDR1 MGHRA and CDR2 YSYEKL. This CDR3 region has 13 residues. RNA, at roughly 0.5 to 1 ug, was reverse transcribed with random hexamers. The immunoSEQ assay covered 54 Vbeta and 13 Jbeta segments for CDR3. One entry per CDR3 protein, called by TCRdb with MiXCR from the immunoSEQ multiplex PCR reads. The sample carries about 200,000 distinct CDR3 sequences, about 95% recorded once. The multiple sclerosis control group was made up of treatment-naive patients with stable or active relapsing-remitting disease. The CD8+ and CD4+ T cells were isolated magnetically using a negative isolation approach, whereas the TEMRA cells were enriched by FACS.

The receptor was isolated from a human donor with multiple sclerosis. This chain joins TRBV4-1 and TRBJ2-4; D remains unclear. The source material was CD4+ T cells from PBMCs. The CDR3 spells CASSPEDKNIQYF. The CDR3 DNA is TGCGCCAGCAGCCCAGAGGACAAAAACATTCAGTACTTC.